The clone carrying this T cell receptor (beta chain) was recorded at least ten times. The data stem from a study of read filtering for tumor transcriptome and immune sequencing. Study as a whole: Transcriptome libraries were built from DNase-treated RNA.

The library was built from around 400 ng RNA with molecular barcoded adaptors for alpha/delta and beta/gamma chains. TCRdb used MiXCR to reprocess the reads, holding one entry per CDR3 protein. The sample has tens of thousands of distinct CDR3 sequences; roughly 19% are singletons. The CDR3 is 16 residues long. V shed 5 bases and J shed 6 bases, with 20 bases lying between them. Germline CDR1 and CDR2: SEHNR and FQNEAQ (reference sequence). This sequence joins TRBV7-9 and TRBJ1-5, with D tentatively TRBD1 (6 bases). The source material was a population of CD138-negative cells sorted from bone marrow. The TCR comes from a donor at least 40 years old with multiple myeloma. CDR3 in amino acids: CASSPGSQGPGQPQHF. The CDR3 DNA is TGTGCCAGCAGCCCTGGATCACAGGGACCCGGTCAGCCCCAGCATTTT.